The 31 T cell receptor beta chains in this list originate from one sample, sequenced in a study of shared clonotypes between healthy human individuals. The assay was immunoSEQ multiplex PCR, and TCRdb's table has in-frame clones only and misses some. The sample contains about 2 million clones, 95% of which appear only once. Sequencing was carried out using naive CD4+ T cells sorted from blood. Stated subset: CD45RA+ positively selected. The receptor source for this set is a man between 18 and 35 years old in good health.

This chain connects TRBV19 to TRBJ2-1; D remains unclear. The ends were cut back, 2 bases at V and 2 bases at J, with 4 bases in the middle. CDR1 LNHDA and CDR2 SQIVND come from the germline V gene (reference sequence). This CDR3 has 13 residues. The CDR3 coding sequence is TGTGCCAGTAGTATACTCCCCTACAATGAGCAGTTCTTC. Residues: CASSILPYNEQFF.

For the CDR3, the DNA is TGCGCCAGCAGCTTGGAGGGCGGGCCGCCTTATGGCTACACCTTC. It yields the protein CASSLEGGPPYGYTF. This rearrangement joins TRBV5-1 to TRBJ1-2; the D is unclear. CDR3 size: 15 residues. Trimming cost V 0 bases and J 5 bases, with 14 bases left between them. Looked up from germline, CDR1 is SGHRS and CDR2 is YFSETQ.

The J gene is TRBJ2-7, the V gene TRBV18, with a tentative D call TRBD1 (6 bases). Trimming removed 3 bases from V and 0 bases from J, with 9 bases in between. CDR3 length: 14 residues. CDR1 is KGHSH, CDR2 LQKENI, per germline. This CDR3 reads CASSPGDISYEQYF. In nucleotides, the CDR3 is TGTGCCAGCTCACCGGGGGACATCTCCTACGAGCAGTACTTC.

On this clone itself: The sample has other DNA sequences that encode this CDR3 too. The chain combines TRBV18 with TRBJ2-2; TRBD1 aligns across 8 bases. CDR3 length equals 15 residues. J lost 1 base, V lost 4 bases, and 2 bases had no gene match. Germline V gene sequence: CDR1 KGHSH, CDR2 LQKENI. The CDR3 nucleotides read TGTGCCAGCTCACTAGGGACAGGGAACACCGGGGAGCTGTTTTTT. The encoded protein is CASSLGTGNTGELFF.

The rearrangement uses TRBV9 and TRBJ2-7; TRBD2 is a possible D gene (5 bases). This CDR3 is built from 15 residues. Germline values: CDR1 SGDLS, CDR2 YYNGEE. The V end was cut by 0 bases, the J end by 0 bases, with 10 bases between. The chain's CDR3 is CASSVAGMGSYEQYF. CDR3 nucleotide sequence: TGTGCCAGCAGCGTAGCCGGGATGGGCTCCTACGAGCAGTACTTC. The full variable domain, with the rest looked up from reference TRBV9 and TRBJ2-7, is DSGVTQTPKHLITATGQRVTLRCSPRSGDLSVYWYQQSLDQGLQFLIQYYNGEERAKGNILERFSAQQFPDLHSELNLSSLELGDSALYFCASSVAGMGSYEQYFGPGTRLTVT.

The chain has TRBV7-2 and TRBJ1-2; 7 bases map to TRBD1. The CDR3 extends over 14 amino acids. Trimming removed 7 bases from V and 8 bases from J; junction bases left unmatched: 13. Germline lookup yields CDR1 SGHTA and CDR2 FQGNSA. The CDR3 nucleotides are TGTGCCAGCACCAAACAGGGGAGTCACGGGGGCTACACCTTC. It translates to CASTKQGSHGGYTF.

The rearrangement uses TRBV2 and TRBJ1-1; no reliable D call. The germline V gene has CDR1 SNHLY and CDR2 FYNNEI. The CDR3 consists of 14 residues. Trimming cost V 6 bases and J 4 bases, with 15 bases left between them. The CDR3 coding sequence is TGTGCCAGCAGACTCGAAAAGGGTCTCACTGAAGCTTTCTTT. It codes for CASRLEKGLTEAFF.

The chain uses TRBV4-3 and TRBJ1-3, with 7 bases fitting TRBD1. Trimming cost V 1 base and J 5 bases; bases outside gene matches: 8. Germline loops: CDR1 LGHNA, CDR2 YSLEER. The CDR3 totals 16 residues. The CDR3 DNA sequence: TGCGCCAGCAGCCAAGGAAAAACAGGGGCTAGAAACACCATATATTTT. Its translation: CASSQGKTGARNTIYF.

This chain connects TRBV28 to TRBJ1-5; D not resolved. CDR3 length: 15 amino acids. The germline V gene has CDR1 MDHEN and CDR2 SYDVKM. With 10 bases removed from V and 0 bases from J, the gap between germline ends came to 16 bases. The CDR3 protein is CATYGGVYSNQPQHF. The CDR3, as DNA: TGTGCCACCTACGGTGGGGTATATAGCAATCAGCCCCAGCATTTT.

The chain combines TRBV19 with TRBJ1-6; 8 positions match TRBD1. The CDR3 runs 15 residues. Per the germline V gene, CDR1 is LNHDA and CDR2 is SQIVND (reference sequence). V was pared by 5 bases and J by 6 bases, with 6 bases of the junction left unmatched. The CDR3 reads CASSPTGTGNSPLHF. CDR3 sequence (DNA): TGTGCCAGTAGTCCCACCGGGACAGGTAATTCACCCCTCCACTTT.

This chain uses TRBV19 with TRBJ2-4; 12 bases match TRBD1. This CDR3 is built from 15 residues. CDR1 and CDR2 from the germline V gene are LNHDA and SQIVND (reference sequence). V was clipped by 4 bases and J by 5 bases; unmatched bases: 3. Written as DNA, the CDR3 is TGTGCCAGTAGTAGGGGGACAGGGGGCGAAAACATTCAGTACTTC. It encodes CASSRGTGGENIQYF. The complete variable domain, with remaining parts taken from reference TRBV19 and TRBJ2-4, reads DGGITQSPKYLFRKEGQNVTLSCEQNLNHDAMYWYRQDPGQGLRLIYYSQIVNDFQKGDIAEGYSVSREKKESFPLTVTSAQKNPTAFYLCASSRGTGGENIQYFGAGTRLSVL.

This clone was seen just once. The gene calls are TRBV25-1 and TRBJ1-6, with D maybe TRBD1 (5 bases). The CDR3 covers 16 residues. Deletions cut 3 bases from V and 7 bases from J, with 16 bases between. Germline assignment: CDR1 MGHDK and CDR2 SYGVNS. CDR3 region: CASSDLGTGGNSPLHF. In nucleotides, the CDR3 is TGTGCCAGCAGTGATCTCGGGACTGGGGGGAATTCACCCCTCCACTTT.

V gene TRBV27 combines with J gene TRBJ1-2, with D possibly matching TRBD1 (6 bases). This CDR3 has 14 amino acids. The germline V and J ends were trimmed by 5 bases and 8 bases, with 18 bases remaining between them. Germline V CDR1 and CDR2: MNHEY, SMNVEV (reference sequence). CDR3 residues: CASSPFVRGGGYTF. In nucleotides, the CDR3 is TGTGCCAGCAGTCCATTCGTAAGGGGGGGAGGCTACACCTTC.

CDR3 residues: CASRSNGEETQYF. CDR3 nucleotide sequence: TGTGCCAGCAGATCGAACGGGGAAGAGACCCAGTACTTC. This chain joins TRBV7-2 and TRBJ2-5, with D possibly being TRBD2 (5 bases). The germline V gene encodes CDR1 SGHTA and CDR2 FQGNSA. The V end lost 6 bases, the J end lost 3 bases, and 11 bases lay between the germline ends. This CDR3 spans 13 amino acids. The full variable domain, rest sourced from reference TRBV7-2 and TRBJ2-5, is GAGVSQSPSNKVTEKGKDVELRCDPISGHTALYWYRQSLGQGLEFLIYFQGNSAPDKSGLPSDRFSAERTGGSVSTLTIQRTQQEDSAVYLCASRSNGEETQYFGPGTRLLVL.

In regard to this clone: Other DNA sequences in the same sample also yield this CDR3. V is TRBV5-1 and J is TRBJ1-4, with D maybe TRBD1 (6 bases). The V gene lost 2 bases and the J gene lost 1 base, with 9 bases spanning the gap. In germline, CDR1 is SGHRS, CDR2 YFSETQ. CDR3 length: 15 residues. DNA for the CDR3: TGCGCCAGCAGCTTCTCCAGGGGAACTAATGAAAAACTGTTTTTT. Protein sequence: CASSFSRGTNEKLFF.

The rearrangement links TRBV28 to TRBJ1-2; D remains unclear. Germline CDR1 is MDHEN and CDR2 is SYDVKM. The CDR3 extends over 15 amino acids. V lost 5 bases and J 0 bases, leaving 13 bases between the germline ends. The DNA for the CDR3 is TGTGCCAGCAGTCCTGCCGAAGGGCCTAACTATGGCTACACCTTC. Residues: CASSPAEGPNYGYTF.

The gene calls are TRBV7-6 and TRBJ2-1; 9 positions match TRBD1. The CDR3 loop spans 16 amino acids. V lost 5 bases and J lost 3; bases outside the gene matches: 8. Germline assignment: CDR1 SGHVS and CDR2 FNYEAQ. CDR3 loop: CASSPGPGQGYNEQFF. The CDR3 nucleotides are TGTGCCAGCAGCCCAGGCCCGGGACAGGGCTACAATGAGCAGTTCTTC.

The chain links TRBV5-1 to TRBJ2-7, with TRBD1 matching over 9 bases. V shed 4 bases and J 5 bases; nucleotides not matched to a gene: 13. Germline V gives CDR1 SGHRS, CDR2 YFSETQ. The CDR3 runs to 16 residues. The CDR3 sequence is CASSIATGTGRNEQYF. The CDR3 nucleotides read TGCGCCAGCAGCATAGCCACCGGGACAGGGCGCAACGAGCAGTACTTC.

The chain combines TRBV4-2 with TRBJ1-2; 7 bases match TRBD1. CDR1 is LGHNA, CDR2 YNFKEQ, per germline. The CDR3 has 14 amino acids. J was trimmed by 4 bases and V by 4 bases; bases with no gene match: 6. The CDR3 region has the DNA TGTGCCAGCAGCCGACAGGGAGATTTCTATGGCTACACCTTC. It is translated as CASSRQGDFYGYTF.

The genes are TRBV5-1 and TRBJ2-5; D gene unclear. The germline CDR1 and CDR2 sequences are SGHRS and YFSETQ. V gave up 4 bases and J gave up 5 bases, with 12 bases separating them. CDR3 length equals 13 residues. The CDR3 DNA sequence: TGCGCCAGCAGCCGGGTCGGGCTGGAGACCCAGTACTTC. It yields the protein CASSRVGLETQYF. The full variable domain, in which reference TRBV5-1 and TRBJ2-5 provide the parts outside the CDR3, is KAGVTQTPRYLIKTRGQQVTLSCSPISGHRSVSWYQQTPGQGLQFLFEYFSETQRNKGNFPGRFSGRQFSNSRSEMNVSTLELGDSALYLCASSRVGLETQYFGPGTRLLVL.

The chain uses TRBV7-9 and TRBJ1-5, with 11 bases fitting TRBD1. The CDR3 sequence is 17 residues long. The V gene's germline CDR1 is SEHNR and CDR2 FQNEAQ (reference sequence). V dropped 2 bases and J dropped 2; count of bases not matched to a gene: 5. The CDR3 region is CASSLWVGQGGNQPQHF. The CDR3 bases are TGTGCCAGCAGCTTATGGGTGGGACAGGGGGGCAATCAGCCCCAGCATTTT. Full variable domain (remainder filled in from reference TRBV7-9 and TRBJ1-5): DTGVSQNPRHKITKRGQNVTFRCDPISEHNRLYWYRQTLGQGPEFLTYFQNEAQLEKSRLLSDRFSAERPKGSFSTLEIQRTEQGDSAMYLCASSLWVGQGGNQPQHFGDGTRLSIL.

Details on this clone: Distinct nucleotide sequences in the sample also encode this CDR3. The CDR3 is CASSPPSLQETQYF. The CDR3 DNA reads as TGTGCCAGCTCACCACCGAGCCTGCAAGAGACCCAGTACTTC. The genes are TRBV18 and TRBJ2-5; D is ambiguous. CDR1 KGHSH and CDR2 LQKENI come from the germline V gene. This CDR3 is built from 14 residues. V lost 0 bases and J 2 bases, leaving 7 bases between the germline ends. Full variable domain (missing parts from reference TRBV18 and TRBJ2-5): NAGVMQNPRHLVRRRGQEARLRCSPMKGHSHVYWYRQLPEEGLKFMVYLQKENIIDESGMPKERFSAEFPKEGPSILRIQQVVRGDSAAYFCASSPPSLQETQYFGPGTRLLVL.

The chain combines TRBV5-1 with TRBJ1-2; possibly TRBD1 for D (5 bases). The CDR3 spans 15 residues. V lost 0 bases and J lost 5, with 14 bases in between. CDR1 and CDR2 from the germline V gene are SGHRS and YFSETQ. CDR3 region: CASSLGRGSVYGYTF. The CDR3 coding sequence is TGCGCCAGCAGCTTGGGACGGGGGAGTGTTTATGGCTACACCTTC.

The chain is built from TRBV9 and TRBJ1-1; D might be TRBD1 (6 bases). Per germline, CDR1 SGDLS and CDR2 YYNGEE. The CDR3 spans 16 residues. Trimming left V 3 bases short and J 3 bases short, with 18 bases between. The DNA for the CDR3 is TGTGCCAGCAGCGCCCATTTCGGGACAAGAGACACTGAAGCTTTCTTT. Protein product: CASSAHFGTRDTEAFF.

Details on this clone: Distinct nucleotide sequences in the sample also encode this CDR3. The chain links TRBV6-1 to TRBJ2-1; the D gene is possibly TRBD1 (5 bases). Per germline, CDR1 MNHNS and CDR2 SASEGT. Trimming pared 3 bases from V and 7 bases from J, leaving 7 bases between. The CDR3 totals 12 residues. The CDR3 sequence: CASSEQGNEQFF. The CDR3 nucleotides read TGTGCCAGCAGTGAGCAGGGAAATGAGCAGTTCTTC.

The chain has TRBV4-2 and TRBJ2-7, with 10 bases aligning to TRBD2. The length of the CDR3 is 17 residues. The germline V gene has CDR1 LGHNA and CDR2 YNFKEQ. The V and J ends lost 1 base and 2 bases, in that order; junction bases with no gene match: 8. The CDR3 nucleotides are TGTGCCAGCAGCCAAGGTCTTCTAGCGGGAGAAACCTACGAGCAGTACTTC. The encoded protein is CASSQGLLAGETYEQYF.

This chain links TRBV7-9 with TRBJ1-1; 7 bases are shared with TRBD1. V shed 1 base, J shed 4 bases, and the junction held 12 bases outside the gene matches. The CDR3 loop spans 17 amino acids. CDR1 and CDR2 from the germline V gene are SEHNR and FQNEAQ (reference sequence). CDR3 nucleotide sequence: TGTGCCAGCAGCTTAGGAGGGGGCGGCTGGGTGCGCACTGAAGCTTTCTTT. Amino acids: CASSLGGGGWVRTEAFF. Full variable domain (outside the CDR3, taken from reference TRBV7-9 and TRBJ1-1): DTGVSQNPRHKITKRGQNVTFRCDPISEHNRLYWYRQTLGQGPEFLTYFQNEAQLEKSRLLSDRFSAERPKGSFSTLEIQRTEQGDSAMYLCASSLGGGGWVRTEAFFGQGTRLTVV.

This clone appeared a single time. This chain uses TRBV4-1 with TRBJ1-1, with a possible D match to TRBD1 (6 bases). Germline V gene sequence: CDR1 MGHRA, CDR2 YSYEKL. The ends were cut back, 4 bases at V and 1 base at J, with 13 bases in the middle. The CDR3 covers 15 residues. CDR3 nucleotides: TGCGCCAGCAGCCGAACCGGGACAACGAACACTGAAGCTTTCTTT. Protein product: CASSRTGTTNTEAFF.

On this clone itself: Other DNA sequences in this specimen translate into the identical CDR3. This sequence joins TRBV6-5 and TRBJ2-2, with TRBD1 matching 7 bases. V trimming: 6 bases; J trimming: 5 bases; junction bases outside the gene matches: 3. The CDR3 loop spans 13 amino acids. Germline CDR1 MNHEY, CDR2 SVGAGI. The CDR3 spells CASRQGRTGELFF. In nucleotides, the CDR3 is TGTGCCAGCAGACAGGGGAGAACCGGGGAGCTGTTTTTT.

The J gene is TRBJ2-3, the V gene TRBV11-3; D not resolved. This CDR3 is 15 amino acids long. The V end lost 5 bases, the J end lost 2 bases, and 14 bases lay between the germline ends. Germline CDR1 is SGHNT and CDR2 is YENEEA. CDR3 amino acids: CASSAGAGNTDTQYF. CDR3 nucleotides: TGTGCCAGCAGCGCAGGTGCAGGCAACACAGATACGCAGTATTTT.

The V call is TRBV5-1, the J call TRBJ2-3, with 7 bases aligning to TRBD2. Losses at the gene ends were 0 bases for V and 3 bases for J; bases not matched to a gene: 4. This CDR3 has 15 amino acids. Germline CDR1 and CDR2: SGHRS and YFSETQ. CDR3 nucleotide sequence: TGCGCCAGCAGCTTGGCGCCGGGAGGAACAGATACGCAGTATTTT. This sequence encodes CASSLAPGGTDTQYF.